Following are 5 T cell receptor beta chains from one sample sequenced in a study of blood T cell repertoires in COVID-19. Using immunoSEQ multiplex PCR, the repertoire was profiled, and TCRdb retains in-frame clones only, with some absent. The profile covers 380,000 or so clones, with about 90% appearing a single time and more than 0.95% taken by the ten largest. Source material: peripheral blood. The receptors derive from a man between 40 and 49 years old with acute or convalescent COVID-19.

V usage is TRBV6-6 and J usage is TRBJ2-1, with D possibly being TRBD2 (5 bases). Germline loops: CDR1 MNHNY, CDR2 SVGAGI (reference sequence). The CDR3 sequence is 16 residues long. V dropped 4 bases and J dropped 4 bases, with 17 bases sitting between them. The chain's CDR3 is CASSLQLVWPYNEQFF. In nucleotides, the CDR3 is TGTGCCAGCAGTTTACAACTAGTCTGGCCTTACAATGAGCAGTTCTTC.

J is TRBJ1-5 and V is TRBV28; a weak D match, TRBD1 (6 bases). Germline-derived CDR1 and CDR2 are MDHEN and SYDVKM. Trimming took off 5 bases at V and 3 bases at J, with 11 bases between the two ends. The CDR3 runs 14 residues. In DNA form, the CDR3 reads TGTGCCAGCAGTCAACAGGGTCTCAATCAGCCCCAGCATTTT. Residues: CASSQQGLNQPQHF.

The rearrangement links TRBV10-3 to TRBJ2-1, with 7 bases lining up with TRBD1. Germline CDR1 and CDR2: ENHRY and SYGVKD. CDR3 length: 17 residues. J gave up 0 bases and V 2 bases, and 7 bases lay outside the gene matches. The CDR3 DNA follows: TGTGCCATCAGTGAGACGAACAGGGGTTTCTCCTACAATGAGCAGTTCTTC. Protein: CAISETNRGFSYNEQFF.

CDR3 in DNA: TGCAGTGCTAGTCTCGGACAGGATAATTCACCCCTCCACTTT. Protein product: CSASLGQDNSPLHF. The gene calls are TRBV20-1 and TRBJ1-6; 7 nucleotides align to TRBD1. CDR3 length: 14 residues. J was trimmed by 5 bases and V by 3 bases; bases with no gene match: 4. Per germline, CDR1 DFQATT and CDR2 SNEGSKA (reference sequence).

This clone was recorded a few times. The chain links TRBV12-2 to TRBJ1-2; the D segment call TRBD1 is taken from the table without a DNA check. TRBV12-2 is a listed pseudogene. The CDR3 has 16 amino acids. The chain's CDR3 is CASRLKGTGGNYGYTF. The CDR3 bases are TGTGCAAGTCGCTTGAAGGGGACAGGGGGAAACTATGGCTACACCTTC.